The subject of this entry is one TCR beta chain. The entry originates in a study of blood T cell repertoires in COVID-19. In the study overall: Sites in the United States, Italy and Spain provided acute and convalescent COVID-19 samples. PBMCs, B-cell-depleted T cells, or T cells were the source of the cDNA or gDNA that made up the material.

The table came from immunoSEQ multiplex PCR; TCRdb's copy has only in-frame clones and leaves some out. The sample shows about 360,000 clones, around 87% of them seen only once. This receptor was obtained from a young man who had recovered from COVID-19. Sequenced sample: PBMCs or T cells enriched from blood (not recorded which).

Here the CDR3 DNA reads TGTGCCAGCAGCTATTCAACAGGCGGTCAGCCCCAGCATTTT. It yields the protein CASSYSTGGQPQHF. V gene TRBV5-6 combines with J gene TRBJ1-5; D perhaps matches TRBD1 (5 bases). CDR1 and CDR2 from the germline V gene are SGHDT and YYEEEE. The CDR3 extends over 14 amino acids. Deletions cut 3 bases from V and 6 bases from J, with 13 bases between.